The rows below give T cell receptor beta chains drawn from one sample of a study of beta chain features in type 1 diabetes. The method was immunoSEQ multiplex PCR; TCRdb's version includes in-frame clones alone and lacks a portion of them. The profile shows hundreds of thousands of clones, roughly a sixth of them singletons. Sequences were obtained from naive CD4+ T cells from blood. The receptors derive from a man in his late teens or twenties in good health. The CDR3 runs from the conserved cysteine through the conserved F or W. The D gene is left open where the match is weak. Clone size appears in some rows only: once, few, many, or a class for an expanded clone.

D gene: TRBD1; CDR3 length: 19; V gene: TRBV2; J gene: TRBJ2-3; clone size: .; CDR3 DNA: TGTGCCAGCAGGTTCGAATGGCGGTCCTCCGACAGGGCCCCAGATACGCAGTATTTT; CDR3 protein: CASRFEWRSSDRAPDTQYF
D gene: .; CDR3 length: 15; V gene: TRBV28; J gene: TRBJ1-1; clone size: .; CDR3 DNA: TGTGCCAGCAGTTTCGGACACCTAATGAACACTGAAGCTTTCTTT; CDR3 protein: CASSFGHLMNTEAFF
D gene: .; CDR3 length: 15; V gene: TRBV18; J gene: TRBJ1-5; clone size: .; CDR3 DNA: TGTGCCAGCTCACCAAGGGCAGGCGGGCATCAGCCCCAGCATTTT; CDR3 protein: CASSPRAGGHQPQHF
D gene: .; CDR3 length: 14; V gene: TRBV5-1; J gene: TRBJ1-4; clone size: .; CDR3 DNA: TGCGCCAGCACGACCGGACAGATTAATGAAAAACTGTTTTTT; CDR3 protein: CASTTGQINEKLFF
D gene: .; CDR3 length: 14; V gene: TRBV5-4; J gene: TRBJ1-1; clone size: few; CDR3 DNA: TGTGCCAGCAGCCCCCCTAGGGGACGGACTGAAGCTTTCTTT; CDR3 protein: CASSPPRGRTEAFF
D gene: TRBD2; CDR3 length: 16; V gene: TRBV5-1; J gene: TRBJ2-3; clone size: .; CDR3 DNA: TGCGCCAGCAGCCCCAACCCTAGCGGCTCCGCAGATACGCAGTATTTT; CDR3 protein: CASSPNPSGSADTQYF
D gene: .; CDR3 length: 16; V gene: TRBV2; J gene: TRBJ2-1; clone size: .; CDR3 DNA: TGTGCCAGCAGCGCGGCCGGAACGATTCTCTACAATGAGCAGTTCTTC; CDR3 protein: CASSAAGTILYNEQFF
D gene: .; CDR3 length: 17; V gene: TRBV21-1; J gene: TRBJ2-5; clone size: few; CDR3 DNA: TGTGCCAGCAGCAAAGTCATCGGGAGCGGGAGTGGCGAGACCCAGTACTTC; CDR3 protein: CASSKVIGSGSGETQYF
D gene: .; CDR3 length: 15; V gene: TRBV4-1; J gene: TRBJ1-1; clone size: few; CDR3 DNA: TGCGCCAGCAGCCAAGAAGCCCAGTCCCTGATTGAAGCTTTCTTT; CDR3 protein: CASSQEAQSLIEAFF
D gene: .; CDR3 length: 11; V gene: TRBV5-1; J gene: TRBJ2-5; clone size: few; CDR3 DNA: TGCGCCAGCAGCTTCCAGGAGACCCAGTACTTC; CDR3 protein: CASSFQETQYF
D gene: .; CDR3 length: 14; V gene: TRBV5-8; J gene: TRBJ1-1; clone size: few; CDR3 DNA: TGTGCCAGCAGCCTTCAATCGCGAGTCACTGAAGCTTTCTTT; CDR3 protein: CASSLQSRVTEAFF
D gene: TRBD1; CDR3 length: 16; V gene: TRBV7-9; J gene: TRBJ2-5; clone size: .; CDR3 DNA: TGTGCCAGCAGAACTGGGTCGGGGTACAGGGGGGAGACCCAGTACTTC; CDR3 protein: CASRTGSGYRGETQYF
D gene: TRBD1; CDR3 length: 15; V gene: TRBV5-1; J gene: TRBJ2-6; clone size: .; CDR3 DNA: TGCGCCAGCAACTACAGGGGTTCCGGGGCCAACGTCCTGACTTTC; CDR3 protein: CASNYRGSGANVLTF
D gene: .; CDR3 length: 14; V gene: TRBV5-4; J gene: TRBJ2-7; clone size: .; CDR3 DNA: TGTGCCAGCAGCTTGCGTAGGAACTCCTACGAGCAGTACTTC; CDR3 protein: CASSLRRNSYEQYF
D gene: .; CDR3 length: 13; V gene: TRBV9; J gene: TRBJ1-5; clone size: few; CDR3 DNA: TGTGCCAGCAGCGTAGGAAGCAATCAGCCCCAGCATTTT; CDR3 protein: CASSVGSNQPQHF
D gene: TRBD2; CDR3 length: 19; V gene: TRBV15; J gene: TRBJ2-3; clone size: few; CDR3 DNA: TGTGCCACCAGCAGAGGCGGGACTAGCGGGAGACCGGGGACAGATACGCAGTATTTT; CDR3 protein: CATSRGGTSGRPGTDTQYF
D gene: .; CDR3 length: 21; V gene: TRBV5-1; J gene: TRBJ2-6; clone size: .; CDR3 DNA: TGCGCCAGCAGCTCTGGAATCGGGGGACTCACCCCCCTCTCTGGGGCCAACGTCCTGACTTTC; CDR3 protein: CASSSGIGGLTPLSGANVLTF
D gene: .; CDR3 length: 12; V gene: TRBV6-5; J gene: TRBJ1-2; clone size: few; CDR3 DNA: TGTGCCAGCAGTTTGAAAAACTATGGCTACACCTTC; CDR3 protein: CASSLKNYGYTF
D gene: .; CDR3 length: 17; V gene: TRBV10-3; J gene: TRBJ2-6; clone size: few; CDR3 DNA: TGTGCCATCAGTGGAGGGGCTCCGACCTCTGGGGCCAACGTCCTGACTTTC; CDR3 protein: CAISGGAPTSGANVLTF
D gene: .; CDR3 length: 16; V gene: TRBV19; J gene: TRBJ2-1; clone size: few; CDR3 DNA: TGTGCCAGTAGTATAGCGGAATCCAGAGCCAACGATGAGCAGTTCTTC; CDR3 protein: CASSIAESRANDEQFF
D gene: .; CDR3 length: 14; V gene: TRBV5-1; J gene: TRBJ2-3; clone size: .; CDR3 DNA: TGCGCCAGCAGCCAACAGTCTAGCACAGATACGCAGTATTTT; CDR3 protein: CASSQQSSTDTQYF
D gene: .; CDR3 length: 11; V gene: TRBV15; J gene: TRBJ1-1; clone size: few; CDR3 DNA: TGTGCCACCAGCACGGGGTTTAAAGCTTTCTTT; CDR3 protein: CATSTGFKAFF
D gene: .; CDR3 length: 14; V gene: TRBV9; J gene: TRBJ2-3; clone size: .; CDR3 DNA: TGTGCCAGCAGGGGGGGTACCTCCACAGATACGCAGTATTTT; CDR3 protein: CASRGGTSTDTQYF
D gene: TRBD1; CDR3 length: 14; V gene: TRBV6-6; J gene: TRBJ2-7; clone size: few; CDR3 DNA: TGTGCCAGCAGTCCGGACAGGGGAGTATACGAGCAGTACTTC; CDR3 protein: CASSPDRGVYEQYF
D gene: .; CDR3 length: 17; V gene: TRBV11-1; J gene: TRBJ2-2; clone size: .; CDR3 DNA: TGTGCCAGCAGCAGACAGCGCAGGCAGGCGAACACCGGGGAGCTGTTTTTT; CDR3 protein: CASSRQRRQANTGELFF
D gene: TRBD1; CDR3 length: 16; V gene: TRBV6-6; J gene: TRBJ2-2; clone size: .; CDR3 DNA: TGTGCCAGCAGTTACTCTGGGACAGCGAACACCGGGGAGCTGTTTTTT; CDR3 protein: CASSYSGTANTGELFF
D gene: TRBD2; CDR3 length: 15; V gene: TRBV27; J gene: TRBJ2-2; clone size: .; CDR3 DNA: TGTGCCAGCAGTTTATTGACTAGCCGGACCGGGGAGCTGTTTTTT; CDR3 protein: CASSLLTSRTGELFF
D gene: .; CDR3 length: 12; V gene: TRBV25-1; J gene: TRBJ1-1; clone size: .; CDR3 DNA: TGTGCCAGCAGTGCTAGGGCGTTTGGAGCTTTCTTT; CDR3 protein: CASSARAFGAFF
D gene: TRBD1; CDR3 length: 13; V gene: TRBV18; J gene: TRBJ1-6; clone size: few; CDR3 DNA: TGTGCCAGCTCAAGGGACAGCAATTCACCCCTCCACTTT; CDR3 protein: CASSRDSNSPLHF
D gene: .; CDR3 length: 12; V gene: TRBV7-6; J gene: TRBJ1-1; clone size: .; CDR3 DNA: TGTGCCAGCAGCCTCACACCTCATGAAGCTTTCTTT; CDR3 protein: CASSLTPHEAFF
D gene: TRBD1; CDR3 length: 16; V gene: TRBV4-3; J gene: TRBJ2-1; clone size: few; CDR3 DNA: TGCGCCAGCAGCCCCTCGGCTCGGACAGGGATTAATGAGCAGTTCTTC; CDR3 protein: CASSPSARTGINEQFF
D gene: .; CDR3 length: 13; V gene: TRBV10-3; J gene: TRBJ1-3; clone size: .; CDR3 DNA: TGTGCCATCAGTGAGTCAGGGAGAAACACCATATATTTT; CDR3 protein: CAISESGRNTIYF
D gene: TRBD1; CDR3 length: 16; V gene: TRBV5-1; J gene: TRBJ2-3; clone size: .; CDR3 DNA: TGCGCCAGCAGCTTGGCCGACAGGGGTGGCACAGATACGCAGTATTTT; CDR3 protein: CASSLADRGGTDTQYF
D gene: TRBD1; CDR3 length: 13; V gene: TRBV7-2; J gene: TRBJ2-5; clone size: few; CDR3 DNA: TGTGCCAGCACCGGGACAGGGGAAGAGACCCAGTACTTC; CDR3 protein: CASTGTGEETQYF
D gene: .; CDR3 length: 12; V gene: TRBV29-1; J gene: TRBJ1-6; clone size: few; CDR3 DNA: TGCAGCGTCGGTATAGATGGTTCACCCCTCCACTTT; CDR3 protein: CSVGIDGSPLHF
D gene: .; CDR3 length: 11; V gene: TRBV5-4; J gene: TRBJ2-5; clone size: few; CDR3 DNA: TGTGCCAGCAGCCGGCGGGAGACCCAGTACTTC; CDR3 protein: CASSRRETQYF
D gene: .; CDR3 length: 14; V gene: TRBV6-5; J gene: TRBJ1-2; clone size: .; CDR3 DNA: TGTGCCACCATGCTAACTGGGACATCGCAAGGCTACACCTTC; CDR3 protein: CATMLTGTSQGYTF
D gene: .; CDR3 length: 13; V gene: TRBV29-1; J gene: TRBJ1-1; clone size: .; CDR3 DNA: TGCAGCGTTGTAGGCCAGACGAACACTGAAGCTTTCTTT; CDR3 protein: CSVVGQTNTEAFF
D gene: TRBD1; CDR3 length: 16; V gene: TRBV4-1; J gene: TRBJ1-1; clone size: .; CDR3 DNA: TGCGCCAGCACCAAGAGGACAGGAAGCATGAACACTGAAGCTTTCTTT; CDR3 protein: CASTKRTGSMNTEAFF
D gene: .; CDR3 length: 16; V gene: TRBV7-2; J gene: TRBJ1-4; clone size: .; CDR3 DNA: TGTGCCAGCAGCCCCCAACGACGGGCAACTAATGAAAAACTGTTTTTT; CDR3 protein: CASSPQRRATNEKLFF
D gene: .; CDR3 length: 13; V gene: TRBV19; J gene: TRBJ2-7; clone size: few; CDR3 DNA: TGTGCCAGTAGTGGCACAGGAACCTACGAGCAGTACTTC; CDR3 protein: CASSGTGTYEQYF
D gene: .; CDR3 length: 15; V gene: TRBV5-1; J gene: TRBJ2-1; clone size: .; CDR3 DNA: TGCGCCAGCAGCTTTCGTCTAGTAATACCGAATGAGCAGTTCTTC; CDR3 protein: CASSFRLVIPNEQFF